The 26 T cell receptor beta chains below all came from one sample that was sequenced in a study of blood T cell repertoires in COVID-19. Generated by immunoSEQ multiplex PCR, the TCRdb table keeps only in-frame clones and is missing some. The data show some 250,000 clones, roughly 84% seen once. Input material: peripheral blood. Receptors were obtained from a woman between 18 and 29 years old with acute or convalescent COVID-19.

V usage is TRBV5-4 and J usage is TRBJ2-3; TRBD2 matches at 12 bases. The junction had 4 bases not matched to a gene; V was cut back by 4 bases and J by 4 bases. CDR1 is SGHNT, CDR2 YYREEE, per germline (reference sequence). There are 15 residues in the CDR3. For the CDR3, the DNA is TGTGCCAGCAGCCTAGCGGGAGGGAGATCAGATACGCAGTATTTT. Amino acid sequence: CASSLAGGRSDTQYF.

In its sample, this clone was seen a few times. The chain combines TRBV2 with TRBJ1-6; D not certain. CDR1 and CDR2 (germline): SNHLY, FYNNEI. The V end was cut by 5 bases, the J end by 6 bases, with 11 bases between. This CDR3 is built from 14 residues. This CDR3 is CASSPEQFNSPLHF. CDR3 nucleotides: TGTGCCAGCAGTCCCGAACAGTTTAATTCACCCCTCCACTTT.

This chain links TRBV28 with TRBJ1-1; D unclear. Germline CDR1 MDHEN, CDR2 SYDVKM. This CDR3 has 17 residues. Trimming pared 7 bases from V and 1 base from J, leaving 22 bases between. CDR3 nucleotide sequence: TGTGCCAGCAAAGCACCCAGAATATCACGGGGGAACACTGAAGCTTTCTTT. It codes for CASKAPRISRGNTEAFF.

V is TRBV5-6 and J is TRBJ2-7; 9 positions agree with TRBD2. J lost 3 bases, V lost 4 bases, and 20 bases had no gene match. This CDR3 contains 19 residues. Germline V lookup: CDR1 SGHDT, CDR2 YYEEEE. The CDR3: CASSPRLKGASGTVYEQYF. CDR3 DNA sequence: TGTGCCAGCAGCCCGCGCCTAAAGGGGGCTAGCGGGACGGTCTACGAGCAGTACTTC.

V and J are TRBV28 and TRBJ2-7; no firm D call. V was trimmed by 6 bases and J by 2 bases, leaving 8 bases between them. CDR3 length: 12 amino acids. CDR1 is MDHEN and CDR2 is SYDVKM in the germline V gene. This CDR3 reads CASSRSTYEQYF. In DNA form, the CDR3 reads TGTGCCAGCAGCCGCTCTACCTACGAGCAGTACTTC.

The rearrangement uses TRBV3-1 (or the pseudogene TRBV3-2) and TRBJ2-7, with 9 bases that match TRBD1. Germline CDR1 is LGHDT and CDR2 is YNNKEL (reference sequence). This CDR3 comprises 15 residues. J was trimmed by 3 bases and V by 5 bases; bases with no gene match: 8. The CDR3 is CASSNRQGGNYEQYF. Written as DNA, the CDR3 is TGTGCCAGCAGCAACCGACAGGGGGGTAACTACGAGCAGTACTTC.

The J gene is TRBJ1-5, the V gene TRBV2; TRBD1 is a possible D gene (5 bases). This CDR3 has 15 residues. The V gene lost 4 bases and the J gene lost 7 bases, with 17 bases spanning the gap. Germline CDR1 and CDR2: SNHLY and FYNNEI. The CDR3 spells CASSVTTGVGQPQHF. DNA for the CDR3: TGTGCCAGCAGTGTCACTACGGGGGTTGGGCAGCCCCAGCATTTT.

CDR3 sequence: CASSHSLAGADTQYF. Written as DNA, the CDR3 is TGTGCCAGCAGCCATTCCCTAGCGGGAGCGGATACGCAGTATTTT. This chain connects TRBV3-1 (or the pseudogene TRBV3-2) to TRBJ2-3; TRBD2 aligns across 10 bases. The V gene end was trimmed by 3 bases and the J gene end by 6 bases; junction bases not matched to a gene: 6. This CDR3 has 15 amino acids. Germline assignment: CDR1 LGHDT and CDR2 YNNKEL (reference sequence).

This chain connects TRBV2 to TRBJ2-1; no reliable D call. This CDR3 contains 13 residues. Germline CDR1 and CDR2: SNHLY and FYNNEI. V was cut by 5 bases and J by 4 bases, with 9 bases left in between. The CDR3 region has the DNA TGTGCCAGCAGTACAGAAGGATACAATGAGCAGTTCTTC. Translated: CASSTEGYNEQFF.

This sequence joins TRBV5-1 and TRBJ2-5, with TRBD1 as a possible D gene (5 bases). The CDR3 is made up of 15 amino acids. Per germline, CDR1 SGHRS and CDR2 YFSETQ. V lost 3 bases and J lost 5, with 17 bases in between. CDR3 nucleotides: TGCGCCAGCAGCTCCGAATGGGAAGGGGATGAGACCCAGTACTTC. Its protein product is CASSSEWEGDETQYF. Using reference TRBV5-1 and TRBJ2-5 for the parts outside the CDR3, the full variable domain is KAGVTQTPRYLIKTRGQQVTLSCSPISGHRSVSWYQQTPGQGLQFLFEYFSETQRNKGNFPGRFSGRQFSNSRSEMNVSTLELGDSALYLCASSSEWEGDETQYFGPGTRLLVL.

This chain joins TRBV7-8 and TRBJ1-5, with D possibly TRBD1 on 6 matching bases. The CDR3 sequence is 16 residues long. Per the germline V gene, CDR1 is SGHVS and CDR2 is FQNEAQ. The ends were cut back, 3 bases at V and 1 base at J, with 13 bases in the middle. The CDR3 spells CASSLGAGSSNQPQHF. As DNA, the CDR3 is TGTGCCAGCAGCTTGGGGGCTGGGTCGAGCAATCAGCCCCAGCATTTT.

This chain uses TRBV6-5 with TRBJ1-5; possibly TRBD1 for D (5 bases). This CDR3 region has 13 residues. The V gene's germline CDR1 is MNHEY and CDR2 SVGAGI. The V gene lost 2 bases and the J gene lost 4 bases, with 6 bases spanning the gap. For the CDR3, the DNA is TGTGCCAGCAGTTACGGGGGGAATCAGCCCCAGCATTTT. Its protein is CASSYGGNQPQHF.

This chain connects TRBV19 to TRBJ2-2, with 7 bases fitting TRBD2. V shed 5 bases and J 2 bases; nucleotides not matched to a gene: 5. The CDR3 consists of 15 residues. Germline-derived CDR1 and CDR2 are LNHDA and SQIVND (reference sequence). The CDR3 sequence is CASSASSGNTGELFF. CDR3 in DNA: TGTGCCAGTAGTGCGTCTAGCGGAAACACCGGGGAGCTGTTTTTT.

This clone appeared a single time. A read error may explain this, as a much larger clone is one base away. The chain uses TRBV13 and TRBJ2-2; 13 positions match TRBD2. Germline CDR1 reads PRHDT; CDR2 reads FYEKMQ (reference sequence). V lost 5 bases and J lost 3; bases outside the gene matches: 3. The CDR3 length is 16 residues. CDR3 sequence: CASSPGLAGHTGELFF. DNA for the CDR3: TGTGCCAGCAGCCCGGGACTAGCGGGACACACCGGGGAGCTGTTTTTT.

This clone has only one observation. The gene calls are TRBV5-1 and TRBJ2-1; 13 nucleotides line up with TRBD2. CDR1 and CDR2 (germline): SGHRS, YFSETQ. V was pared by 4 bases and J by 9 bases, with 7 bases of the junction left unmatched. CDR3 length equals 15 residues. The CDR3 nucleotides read TGCGCCAGCAGCGGAGGGACTAGCGGGGTCACTGAGCAGTTCTTC. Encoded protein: CASSGGTSGVTEQFF. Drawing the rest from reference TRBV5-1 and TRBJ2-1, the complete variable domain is KAGVTQTPRYLIKTRGQQVTLSCSPISGHRSVSWYQQTPGQGLQFLFEYFSETQRNKGNFPGRFSGRQFSNSRSEMNVSTLELGDSALYLCASSGGTSGVTEQFFGPGTRLTVL.

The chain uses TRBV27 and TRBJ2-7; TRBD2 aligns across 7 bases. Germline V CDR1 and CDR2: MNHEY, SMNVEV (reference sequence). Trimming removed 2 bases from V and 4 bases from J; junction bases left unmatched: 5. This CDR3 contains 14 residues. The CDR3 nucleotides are TGTGCCAGCAGTTTAGGGGGGGGACCGTACGAGCAGTACTTC. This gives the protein CASSLGGGPYEQYF.

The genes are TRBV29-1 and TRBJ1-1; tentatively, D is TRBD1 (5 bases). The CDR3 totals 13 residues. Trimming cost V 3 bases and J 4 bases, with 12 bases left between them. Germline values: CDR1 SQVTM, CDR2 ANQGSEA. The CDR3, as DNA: TGCAGCGTTGAGGGGGACTCTGGCACTGAAGCTTTCTTT. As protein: CSVEGDSGTEAFF. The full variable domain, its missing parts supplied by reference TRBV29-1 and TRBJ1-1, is SAVISQKPSRDICQRGTSLTIQCQVDSQVTMMFWYRQQPGQSLTLIATANQGSEATYESGFVIDKFPISRPNLTFSTLTVSNMSPEDSSIYLCSVEGDSGTEAFFGQGTRLTVV.

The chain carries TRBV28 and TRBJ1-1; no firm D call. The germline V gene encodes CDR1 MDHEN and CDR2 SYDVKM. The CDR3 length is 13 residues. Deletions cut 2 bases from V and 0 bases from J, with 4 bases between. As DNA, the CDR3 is TGTGCCAGCAGTTTACCCTTGAACACTGAAGCTTTCTTT. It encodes CASSLPLNTEAFF.

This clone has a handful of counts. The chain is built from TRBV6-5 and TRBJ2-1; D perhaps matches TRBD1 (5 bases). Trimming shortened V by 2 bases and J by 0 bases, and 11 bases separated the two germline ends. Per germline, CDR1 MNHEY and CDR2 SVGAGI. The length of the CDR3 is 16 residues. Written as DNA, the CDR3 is TGTGCCAGCAGTTACGGCCTAAGGGGCTCCTACAATGAGCAGTTCTTC. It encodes CASSYGLRGSYNEQFF.

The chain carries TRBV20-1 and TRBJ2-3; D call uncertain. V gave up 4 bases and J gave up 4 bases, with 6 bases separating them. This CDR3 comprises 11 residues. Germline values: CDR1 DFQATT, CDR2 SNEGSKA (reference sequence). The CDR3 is CSATPSDTQYF. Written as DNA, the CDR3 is TGCAGTGCTACCCCATCAGATACGCAGTATTTT.

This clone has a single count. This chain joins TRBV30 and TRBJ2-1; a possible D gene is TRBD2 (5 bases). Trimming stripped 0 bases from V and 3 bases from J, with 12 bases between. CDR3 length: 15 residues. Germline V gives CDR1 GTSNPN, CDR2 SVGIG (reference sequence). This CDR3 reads CAWSVGSGDYNEQFF. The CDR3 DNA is TGTGCCTGGAGTGTAGGGAGCGGAGACTACAATGAGCAGTTCTTC.

The CDR3 here is CASSLGDRRTSGSHEQYF. Here the CDR3 DNA reads TGTGCCAGCAGCTTAGGGGACAGGCGGACTAGCGGGAGCCACGAGCAGTACTTC. The chain couples TRBV7-9 to TRBJ2-7, with 13 bases identical to TRBD2. CDR3 size: 18 residues. Germline CDR1 is SEHNR and CDR2 is FQNEAQ (reference sequence). Losses at the gene ends were 1 base for V and 5 bases for J; bases not matched to a gene: 11.

The CDR3 spells CASSLAPGNTEAFF. In DNA, the CDR3 is TGTGCCAGCAGCTTAGCTCCGGGGAACACTGAAGCTTTCTTT. The chain is built from TRBV7-9 and TRBJ1-1; no definite D call. Trimming shortened V by 0 bases and J by 1 base, and 6 bases separated the two germline ends. The CDR3 is 14 amino acids. Germline V gene data show CDR1 as SEHNR and CDR2 as FQNEAQ (reference sequence). Complete variable domain (other parts from reference TRBV7-9 and TRBJ1-1): DTGVSQNPRHKITKRGQNVTFRCDPISEHNRLYWYRQTLGQGPEFLTYFQNEAQLEKSRLLSDRFSAERPKGSFSTLEIQRTEQGDSAMYLCASSLAPGNTEAFFGQGTRLTVV.

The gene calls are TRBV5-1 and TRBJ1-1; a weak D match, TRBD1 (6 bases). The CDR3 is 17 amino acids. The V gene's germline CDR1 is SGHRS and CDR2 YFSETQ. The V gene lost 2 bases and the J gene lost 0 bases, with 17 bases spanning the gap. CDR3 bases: TGCGCCAGCAGCTTACCAGGGGCGTCGGGTATGAACACTGAAGCTTTCTTT. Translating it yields CASSLPGASGMNTEAFF. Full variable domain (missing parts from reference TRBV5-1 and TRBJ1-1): KAGVTQTPRYLIKTRGQQVTLSCSPISGHRSVSWYQQTPGQGLQFLFEYFSETQRNKGNFPGRFSGRQFSNSRSEMNVSTLELGDSALYLCASSLPGASGMNTEAFFGQGTRLTVV.

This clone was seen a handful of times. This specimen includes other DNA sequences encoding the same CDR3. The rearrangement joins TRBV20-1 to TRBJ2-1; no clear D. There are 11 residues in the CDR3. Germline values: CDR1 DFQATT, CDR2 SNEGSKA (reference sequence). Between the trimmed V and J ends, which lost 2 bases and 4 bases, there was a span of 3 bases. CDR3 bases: TGCAGTGCTAGACCATACAATGAGCAGTTCTTC. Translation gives CSARPYNEQFF.

This chain's CDR3 is CASRRDIQNTGELFF. The DNA of the CDR3 is TGTGCCAGCCGAAGGGACATACAGAACACCGGGGAGCTGTTTTTT. The genes are TRBV28 and TRBJ2-2; a weak D match, TRBD1 (6 bases). This CDR3 is built from 15 residues. The V gene lost 8 bases and the J gene lost 1 base, with 14 bases spanning the gap. The germline V gene has CDR1 MDHEN and CDR2 SYDVKM.